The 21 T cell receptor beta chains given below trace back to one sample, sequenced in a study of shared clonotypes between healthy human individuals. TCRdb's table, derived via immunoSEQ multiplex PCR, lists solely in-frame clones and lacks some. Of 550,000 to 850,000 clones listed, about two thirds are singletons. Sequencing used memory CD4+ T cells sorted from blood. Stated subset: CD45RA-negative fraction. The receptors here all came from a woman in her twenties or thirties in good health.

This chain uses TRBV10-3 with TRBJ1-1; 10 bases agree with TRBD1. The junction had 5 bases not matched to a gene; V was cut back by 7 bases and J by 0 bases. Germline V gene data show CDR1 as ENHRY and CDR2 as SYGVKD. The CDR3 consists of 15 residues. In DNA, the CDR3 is TGTGCCATCAAGGGACAGGGGCCTTTGAACACTGAAGCTTTCTTT. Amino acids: CAIKGQGPLNTEAFF.

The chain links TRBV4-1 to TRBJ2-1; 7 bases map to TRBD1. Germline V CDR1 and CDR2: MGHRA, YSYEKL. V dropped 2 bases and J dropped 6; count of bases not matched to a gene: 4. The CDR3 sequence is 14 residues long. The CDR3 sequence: CASSQPSGGNEQFF. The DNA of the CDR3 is TGCGCCAGCAGCCAACCATCAGGGGGCAATGAGCAGTTCTTC.

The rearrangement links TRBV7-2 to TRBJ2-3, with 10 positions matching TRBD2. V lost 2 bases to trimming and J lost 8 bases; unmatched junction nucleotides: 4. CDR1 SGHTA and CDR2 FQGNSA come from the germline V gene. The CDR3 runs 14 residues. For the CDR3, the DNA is TGTGCCAGCAGCTTACTAGCGGGAGCCCGTACGCAGTATTTT. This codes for CASSLLAGARTQYF.

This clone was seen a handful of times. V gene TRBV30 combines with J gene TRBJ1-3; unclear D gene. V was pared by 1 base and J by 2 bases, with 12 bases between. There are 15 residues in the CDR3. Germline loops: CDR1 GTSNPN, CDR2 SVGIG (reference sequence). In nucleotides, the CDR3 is TGTGCCTGGAGTGAAGGCTTAAATACTGGAAACACCATATATTTT. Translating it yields CAWSEGLNTGNTIYF.

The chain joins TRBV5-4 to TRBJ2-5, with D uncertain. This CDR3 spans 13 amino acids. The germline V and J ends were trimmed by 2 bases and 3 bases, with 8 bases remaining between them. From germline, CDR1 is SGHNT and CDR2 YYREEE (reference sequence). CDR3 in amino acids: CASSLGPKETQYF. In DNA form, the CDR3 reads TGTGCCAGCAGCTTAGGACCCAAAGAGACCCAGTACTTC.

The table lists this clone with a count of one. Written as DNA, the CDR3 is TGCAGCGTTGAGGGGGGCCCGTTAGGCGAGCAGTACTTC. Translated: CSVEGGPLGEQYF. The chain carries TRBV29-1 and TRBJ2-7; possibly TRBD1 or TRBD2 for D (6 bases each). Trimming left V 3 bases short and J 6 bases short, with 15 bases between. The CDR3 runs to 13 residues. In germline, CDR1 is SQVTM, CDR2 ANQGSEA.

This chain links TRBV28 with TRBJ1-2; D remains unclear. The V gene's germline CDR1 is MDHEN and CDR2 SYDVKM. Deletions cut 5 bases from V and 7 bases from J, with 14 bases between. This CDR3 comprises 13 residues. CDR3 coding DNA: TGTGCCAGCAGTCCATATCGGAGTACTGGCTACACCTTC. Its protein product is CASSPYRSTGYTF.

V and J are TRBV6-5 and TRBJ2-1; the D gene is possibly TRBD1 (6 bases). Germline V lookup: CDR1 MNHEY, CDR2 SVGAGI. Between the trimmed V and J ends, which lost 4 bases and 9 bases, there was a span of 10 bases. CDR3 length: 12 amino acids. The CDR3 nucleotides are TGTGCCAGCAGTTCGACAGGAGGTGAGCAGTTCTTC. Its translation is CASSSTGGEQFF.

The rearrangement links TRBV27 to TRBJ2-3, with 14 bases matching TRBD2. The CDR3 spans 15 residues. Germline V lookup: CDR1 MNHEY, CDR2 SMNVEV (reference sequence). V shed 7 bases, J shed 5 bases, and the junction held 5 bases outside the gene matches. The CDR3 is CASTGTSGRGDTQYF. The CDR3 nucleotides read TGTGCCAGCACGGGGACTAGCGGGAGAGGAGATACGCAGTATTTT.

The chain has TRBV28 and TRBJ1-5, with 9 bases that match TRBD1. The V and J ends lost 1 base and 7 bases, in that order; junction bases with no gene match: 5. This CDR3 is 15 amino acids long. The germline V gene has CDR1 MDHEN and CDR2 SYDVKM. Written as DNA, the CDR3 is TGTGCCAGCAGTTTATTAGGGACAGGGACCCAGCCCCAGCATTTT. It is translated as CASSLLGTGTQPQHF.

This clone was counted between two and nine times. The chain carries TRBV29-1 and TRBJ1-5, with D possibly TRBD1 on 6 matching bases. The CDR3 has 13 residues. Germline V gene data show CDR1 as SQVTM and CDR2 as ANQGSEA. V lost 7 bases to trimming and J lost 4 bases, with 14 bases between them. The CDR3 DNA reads TGCAGCGCATCACAGGGAGGGAATCAGCCCCAGCATTTT. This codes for CSASQGGNQPQHF.

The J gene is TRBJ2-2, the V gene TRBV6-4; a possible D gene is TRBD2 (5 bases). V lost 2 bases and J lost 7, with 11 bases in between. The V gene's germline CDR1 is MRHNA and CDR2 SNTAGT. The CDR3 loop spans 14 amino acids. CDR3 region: CASSDMAEGGELFF. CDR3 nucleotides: TGTGCCAGCAGTGACATGGCCGAGGGCGGGGAGCTGTTTTTT.

The CDR3 sequence is CASTTPRFSYEQYF. For the CDR3, the DNA is TGTGCCAGCACCACACCCCGTTTCTCCTACGAGCAGTACTTC. The rearrangement joins TRBV5-4 to TRBJ2-7; D is unresolved. V was cut by 6 bases and J by 0 bases, with 13 bases left in between. CDR3 size: 14 residues. Germline assignment: CDR1 SGHNT and CDR2 YYREEE (reference sequence).

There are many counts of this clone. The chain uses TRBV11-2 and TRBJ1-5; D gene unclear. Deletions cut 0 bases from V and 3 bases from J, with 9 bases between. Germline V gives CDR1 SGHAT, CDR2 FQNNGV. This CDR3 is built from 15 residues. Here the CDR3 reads CASSLDQAANQPQHF. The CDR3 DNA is TGTGCCAGCAGCTTAGATCAGGCAGCCAATCAGCCCCAGCATTTT.

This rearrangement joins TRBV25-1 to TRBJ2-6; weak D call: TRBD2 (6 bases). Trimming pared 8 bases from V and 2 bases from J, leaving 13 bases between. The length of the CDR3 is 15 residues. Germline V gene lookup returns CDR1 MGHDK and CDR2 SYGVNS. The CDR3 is CASSVWGAGANVLTF. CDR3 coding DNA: TGTGCCAGCTCTGTTTGGGGGGCTGGGGCCAACGTCCTGACTTTC.

The CDR3 nucleotides read TGTGCCAGCATGGAGAACACTGAAGCTTTCTTT. This encodes CASMENTEAFF. This chain uses TRBV6-5 with TRBJ1-1; D is undetermined. CDR3 length: 11 amino acids. Deletions cut 7 bases from V and 1 base from J, with 4 bases between. From germline, CDR1 is MNHEY and CDR2 SVGAGI.

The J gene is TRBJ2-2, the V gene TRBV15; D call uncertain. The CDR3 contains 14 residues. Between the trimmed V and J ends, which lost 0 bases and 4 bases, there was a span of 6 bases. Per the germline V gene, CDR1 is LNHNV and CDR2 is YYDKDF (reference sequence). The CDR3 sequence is CATSRESGTGELFF. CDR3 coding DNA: TGTGCCACCAGCAGAGAATCAGGCACCGGGGAGCTGTTTTTT.

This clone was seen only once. The CDR3 loop reads CASRQIEQGRYEQFF. DNA for the CDR3: TGTGCCAGCCGACAGATTGAGCAGGGGAGGTATGAGCAGTTCTTC. V gene TRBV19 combines with J gene TRBJ2-1; D may match TRBD1 or TRBD2 (6 bases each). The germline CDR1 and CDR2 sequences are LNHDA and SQIVND (reference sequence). CDR3 length: 15 residues. V was cut by 9 bases and J by 8 bases, with 23 bases left in between.

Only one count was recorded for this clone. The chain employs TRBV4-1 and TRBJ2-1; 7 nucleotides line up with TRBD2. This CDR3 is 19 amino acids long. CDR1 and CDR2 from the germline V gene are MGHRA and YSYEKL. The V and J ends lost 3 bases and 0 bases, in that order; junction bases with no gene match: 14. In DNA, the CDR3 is TGCGCCAGCAGCCATCTCCCGGGGCTAGCGGAGAGCTCCTACAATGAGCAGTTCTTC. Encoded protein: CASSHLPGLAESSYNEQFF.

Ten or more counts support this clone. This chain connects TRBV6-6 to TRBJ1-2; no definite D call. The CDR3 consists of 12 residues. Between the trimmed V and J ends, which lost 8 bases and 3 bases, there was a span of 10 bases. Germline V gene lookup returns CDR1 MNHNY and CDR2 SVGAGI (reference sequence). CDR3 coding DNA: TGTGCCAGCGGCAATGGGTACTATGGCTACACCTTC. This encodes CASGNGYYGYTF.

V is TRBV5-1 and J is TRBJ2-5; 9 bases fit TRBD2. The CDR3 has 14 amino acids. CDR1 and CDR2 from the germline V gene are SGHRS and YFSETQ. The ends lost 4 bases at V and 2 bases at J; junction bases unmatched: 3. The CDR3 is CASSVTSGQETQYF. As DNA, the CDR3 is TGCGCCAGCAGCGTGACTAGCGGACAAGAGACCCAGTACTTC.